This T cell receptor (beta chain) was sequenced for a study of blood T cell repertoires in COVID-19. Study as a whole: From T cells, B-cell-depleted T cells, or PBMCs came the material, which was cDNA or gDNA.

Cohorts were based on clinical histories the participants reported. Germline values: CDR1 MNHEY, CDR2 SVGAGI. V gave up 4 bases and J gave up 4 bases, with 11 bases separating them. The CDR3 has 13 residues. Assay: immunoSEQ multiplex PCR; the TCRdb copy retains only in-frame clones and omits some. Among 250,000 to 300,000 clones listed, 75% to 95% were seen once. This receptor was obtained from a woman aged 25 to 39 who had recovered from COVID-19. The source material was PBMCs or T cells enriched from blood (not recorded which). V and J are TRBV6-5 and TRBJ2-7; D call uncertain. CDR3 nucleotides: TGTGCCAGCAGTTTAGCTGAAACTTACGAGCAGTACTTC. Protein product: CASSLAETYEQYF.